These 22 T cell receptor beta chains came from one sample sequenced in a study of T cell changes during pregnancy in multiple sclerosis. Assay used: immunoSEQ multiplex PCR; TCRdb lists only in-frame clones, some missing. The sample has about 100,000 clones; roughly nine tenths are singletons. Sequenced material: peripheral blood, taken in the second trimester of pregnancy. These TCRs come from a female donor in good health, enrolled as a control in a pregnancy study.

CDR3 sequence: CASSGQGINEQFF. The DNA for the CDR3 is TGTGCCAGCAGCGGGCAGGGAATCAATGAGCAGTTCTTC. The chain combines TRBV9 with TRBJ2-1; the D gene is possibly TRBD1 (5 bases). V lost 3 bases and J lost 6, with 10 bases in between. Germline V gene data show CDR1 as SGDLS and CDR2 as YYNGEE. This CDR3 is built from 13 residues.

CDR3 in DNA: TGTGCCAGCAGTTCTAGCGGGAGGGTATACAATGAGCAGTTCTTC. Its protein is CASSSSGRVYNEQFF. The chain uses TRBV28 and TRBJ2-1; 12 bases fit TRBD2. V lost 4 bases and J lost 4; bases outside the gene matches: 2. Looked up from germline, CDR1 is MDHEN and CDR2 is SYDVKM. CDR3 length: 15 amino acids.

This clone was recorded once. The chain uses TRBV4-1 and TRBJ1-2, with D perhaps TRBD1 (6 bases). The CDR3 covers 17 residues. The V and J ends lost 4 bases and 4 bases respectively, with 22 bases between them. Germline CDR1 is MGHRA and CDR2 is YSYEKL. The CDR3 nucleotides are TGCGCCAGCAGCCGGAACCCTACAGGGTCTATTGGCTATGGCTACACCTTC. It specifies CASSRNPTGSIGYGYTF.

The rearrangement uses TRBV6-6 and TRBJ2-1, with D maybe TRBD1 (6 bases). Looked up from germline, CDR1 is MNHNY and CDR2 is SVGAGI (reference sequence). V was trimmed by 6 bases and J by 0 bases, leaving 12 bases between them. CDR3 length: 15 amino acids. The CDR3 DNA is TGTGCCAGCAGCCCAGGACAGTACTCCTACAATGAGCAGTTCTTC. Its translation: CASSPGQYSYNEQFF.

This clone was seen just once. V is TRBV27 and J is TRBJ1-2; TRBD1 aligns across 9 bases. This CDR3 region has 13 residues. Germline CDR1 MNHEY, CDR2 SMNVEV (reference sequence). The V gene end was trimmed by 4 bases and the J gene end by 10 bases; junction bases not matched to a gene: 7. The DNA for the CDR3 is TGTGCCAGCAGTTCCCTTGACAGGGGGACCTACACCTTC. Translation gives CASSSLDRGTYTF.

The rearrangement joins TRBV19 to TRBJ1-5, with D possibly TRBD1 on 5 matching bases. There are 16 residues in the CDR3. V lost 4 bases, J lost 5 bases, and 18 bases lay in between. Germline CDR1 and CDR2: LNHDA and SQIVND (reference sequence). The CDR3 sequence: CASSNFGGSTYQPQHF. In DNA, the CDR3 is TGTGCCAGTAGTAACTTCGGGGGGTCGACCTATCAGCCCCAGCATTTT.

The chain couples TRBV18 to TRBJ2-1; 14 nucleotides line up with TRBD2. This CDR3 region has 19 residues. Losses at the gene ends were 3 bases for V and 0 bases for J; bases not matched to a gene: 7. Germline V gene lookup returns CDR1 KGHSH and CDR2 LQKENI. CDR3 in DNA: TGTGCCAGCTCACCCCAGACTGGGACTAGCGGGAGCTCCTACAATGAGCAGTTCTTC. Encoded protein: CASSPQTGTSGSSYNEQFF. The whole variable domain, filled in from reference TRBV18 and TRBJ2-1, reads NAGVMQNPRHLVRRRGQEARLRCSPMKGHSHVYWYRQLPEEGLKFMVYLQKENIIDESGMPKERFSAEFPKEGPSILRIQQVVRGDSAAYFCASSPQTGTSGSSYNEQFFGPGTRLTVL.

In this sample, this clone turned up once. DNA for the CDR3: TGTGCCAGCAGTTACCAGGGGCCTAATCAGCCCCAGCATTTT. Translating it yields CASSYQGPNQPQHF. This chain connects TRBV6-5 to TRBJ1-5, with a tentative D call TRBD1 (6 bases). Between the trimmed V and J ends, which lost 2 bases and 4 bases, there was a span of 9 bases. Germline values: CDR1 MNHEY, CDR2 SVGAGI. CDR3 length: 14 residues.

This sequence joins TRBV7-8 and TRBJ1-2; a weak D match, TRBD1 (6 bases). The CDR3 is 14 residues long. CDR1 SGHVS and CDR2 FQNEAQ come from the germline V gene. V was cut by 0 bases and J by 4 bases, with 9 bases left in between. CDR3 sequence (DNA): TGTGCCAGCAGCTTAGCCAGGACAGCCTATGGCTACACCTTC. Translated, it gives CASSLARTAYGYTF.

V is TRBV7-2 and J is TRBJ1-4, with TRBD1 as a possible D gene (6 bases). V lost 2 bases, J lost 5 bases, and 9 bases lay in between. CDR3 length equals 14 residues. Germline CDR1 and CDR2: SGHTA and FQGNSA. In nucleotides, the CDR3 is TGTGCCAGCAGCTTACAGAGGGGGAATGAAAAACTGTTTTTT. Its protein product is CASSLQRGNEKLFF.

The gene calls are TRBV13 and TRBJ2-5; the match to TRBD2 covers 8 bases. CDR3 size: 15 residues. Germline V gives CDR1 PRHDT, CDR2 FYEKMQ (reference sequence). The junction had 7 bases not matched to a gene; V was cut back by 2 bases and J by 5 bases. In DNA, the CDR3 is TGTGCCAGCAGCTTAAGATCCCCGGGGGGGGAGACCCAGTACTTC. This sequence encodes CASSLRSPGGETQYF. The complete variable domain, with remaining parts taken from reference TRBV13 and TRBJ2-5, reads AAGVIQSPRHLIKEKRETATLKCYPIPRHDTVYWYQQGPGQDPQFLISFYEKMQSDKGSIPDRFSAQQFSDYHSELNMSSLELGDSALYFCASSLRSPGGETQYFGPGTRLLVL.

This chain links TRBV5-1 with TRBJ1-4; D is undetermined. V shed 2 bases and J shed 0 bases, with 8 bases lying between them. The CDR3 covers 15 residues. From germline, CDR1 is SGHRS and CDR2 YFSETQ. CDR3 sequence reads: CASSFQAATNEKLFF. The DNA of the CDR3 is TGCGCCAGCAGCTTTCAGGCCGCAACTAATGAAAAACTGTTTTTT.

The V gene is TRBV5-8, the J gene TRBJ1-4; D may be TRBD1 (6 bases). The CDR3 has 15 amino acids. V lost 4 bases and J 0 bases, leaving 10 bases between the germline ends. Germline values: CDR1 SGHTS, CDR2 YDEGEE. DNA for the CDR3: TGTGCCAGCAGCGCTGGGGGCGCAACTAATGAAAAACTGTTTTTT. It codes for CASSAGGATNEKLFF.

The chain links TRBV9 to TRBJ2-5, with 11 nucleotides matching TRBD2. Germline V gene lookup returns CDR1 SGDLS and CDR2 YYNGEE. The CDR3 totals 14 residues. V shed 7 bases, J shed 3 bases, and the junction held 5 bases outside the gene matches. CDR3 in DNA: TGTGCCAGCGCACCGGGACTAGCGGAAGAGACCCAGTACTTC. This encodes CASAPGLAEETQYF.

The chain recombines TRBV7-6 with TRBJ2-3, with D possibly being TRBD1 (5 bases). V shed 0 bases and J shed 6 bases, with 10 bases lying between them. The germline V gene has CDR1 SGHVS and CDR2 FNYEAQ. The CDR3 has 14 residues. The CDR3 nucleotides are TGTGCCAGCAGCTTAGCGTCCAGGGCGGATACGCAGTATTTT. Its translation: CASSLASRADTQYF.

This clone was recorded once. The chain joins TRBV28 to TRBJ2-7, with TRBD2 matching 9 bases. The CDR3 runs to 14 residues. Trimming removed 8 bases from V and 6 bases from J; junction bases left unmatched: 11. The germline CDR1 and CDR2 sequences are MDHEN and SYDVKM. The CDR3 reads CASYTVAGGREQYF. For the CDR3, the DNA is TGTGCCAGCTACACTGTTGCGGGAGGGCGCGAGCAGTACTTC.

V and J are TRBV5-4 and TRBJ1-2; 7 bases are shared with TRBD1. The V and J ends lost 0 bases and 10 bases, in that order; junction bases with no gene match: 9. Looked up from germline, CDR1 is SGHNT and CDR2 is YYREEE (reference sequence). The CDR3 has 14 residues. In DNA form, the CDR3 reads TGTGCCAGCAGCTTGGACGGACAGGAGGGCTCCTACACCTTC. Translation gives CASSLDGQEGSYTF. Together with reference TRBV5-4 and TRBJ1-2, the CDR3 gives the full variable domain: ETGVTQSPTHLIKTRGQQVTLRCSSQSGHNTVSWYQQALGQGPQFIFQYYREEENGRGNFPPRFSGLQFPNYSSELNVNALELDDSALYLCASSLDGQEGSYTFGSGTRLTVV.

This clone turned up a few times. The chain combines TRBV7-9 with TRBJ1-6; no clear D. V lost 4 bases, J lost 7 bases, and 8 bases lay in between. This CDR3 contains 13 residues. The germline CDR1 and CDR2 sequences are SEHNR and FQNEAQ (reference sequence). This CDR3 reads CASSSGLNSPLHF. CDR3 DNA: TGTGCCAGCAGCTCCGGGTTAAATTCACCCCTCCACTTT.

The chain is built from TRBV7-9 and TRBJ1-5; tentatively, D is TRBD1 (5 bases). The length of the CDR3 is 14 residues. Germline CDR1 and CDR2: SEHNR and FQNEAQ (reference sequence). Trimming cost V 3 bases and J 3 bases, with 9 bases left between them. The CDR3 spells CASSLGGDNQPQHF. The DNA for the CDR3 is TGTGCCAGCAGCTTGGGGGGAGACAATCAGCCCCAGCATTTT.

Only one count was recorded for this clone. This chain uses TRBV7-2 with TRBJ2-1; D is perhaps TRBD1 (5 bases). Germline V gene lookup returns CDR1 SGHTA and CDR2 FQGNSA. V was clipped by 5 bases and J by 0 bases, with 14 bases between them. This CDR3 has 16 amino acids. CDR3 in amino acids: CASSAYRTSSYNEQFF. CDR3 sequence (DNA): TGTGCCAGCAGCGCCTACAGGACAAGCTCCTACAATGAGCAGTTCTTC.

The V call is TRBV19, the J call TRBJ1-4; D is unresolved. The CDR3 is made up of 14 amino acids. Per the germline V gene, CDR1 is LNHDA and CDR2 is SQIVND (reference sequence). V was shortened by 4 bases and J by 2 bases, with 8 bases between the two germline ends. The CDR3 loop is CASSSGFTNEKLFF. The CDR3 bases are TGTGCCAGTAGTAGCGGTTTCACTAATGAAAAACTGTTTTTT. The variable domain in full, with the rest retrieved from reference TRBV19 and TRBJ1-4, is DGGITQSPKYLFRKEGQNVTLSCEQNLNHDAMYWYRQDPGQGLRLIYYSQIVNDFQKGDIAEGYSVSREKKESFPLTVTSAQKNPTAFYLCASSSGFTNEKLFFGSGTQLSVL.

The chain links TRBV5-4 to TRBJ1-3; TRBD1 aligns across 7 bases. The germline gives CDR1 SGHNT, CDR2 YYREEE (reference sequence). Losses at the gene ends were 4 bases for V and 4 bases for J; bases not matched to a gene: 11. The CDR3 is 16 residues long. CDR3 residues: CASSRGQNPVGNTIYF. For the CDR3, the DNA is TGTGCCAGCAGCCGGGGACAGAACCCTGTAGGAAACACCATATATTTT.